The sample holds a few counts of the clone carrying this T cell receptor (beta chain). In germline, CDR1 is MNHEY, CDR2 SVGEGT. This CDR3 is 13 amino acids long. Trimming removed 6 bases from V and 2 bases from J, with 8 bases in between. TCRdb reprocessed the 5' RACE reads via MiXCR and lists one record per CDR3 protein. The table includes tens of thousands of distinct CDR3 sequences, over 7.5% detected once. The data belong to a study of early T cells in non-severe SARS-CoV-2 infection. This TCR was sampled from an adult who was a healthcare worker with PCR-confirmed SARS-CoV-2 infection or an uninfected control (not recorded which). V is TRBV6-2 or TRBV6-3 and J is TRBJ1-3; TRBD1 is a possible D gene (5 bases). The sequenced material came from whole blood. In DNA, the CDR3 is TGTGCCAGCAGCAGGGACGCTGGAAACACCATATATTTT. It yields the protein CASSRDAGNTIYF.